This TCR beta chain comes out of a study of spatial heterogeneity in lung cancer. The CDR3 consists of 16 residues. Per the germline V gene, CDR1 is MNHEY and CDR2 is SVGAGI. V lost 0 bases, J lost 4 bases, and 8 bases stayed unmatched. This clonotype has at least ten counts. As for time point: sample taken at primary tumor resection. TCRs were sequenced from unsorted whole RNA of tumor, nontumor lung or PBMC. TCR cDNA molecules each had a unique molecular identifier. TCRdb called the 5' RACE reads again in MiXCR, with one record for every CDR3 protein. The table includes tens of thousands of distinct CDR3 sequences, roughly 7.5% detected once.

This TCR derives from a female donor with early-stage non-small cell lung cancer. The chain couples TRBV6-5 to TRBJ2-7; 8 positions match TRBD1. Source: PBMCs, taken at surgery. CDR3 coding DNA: TGTGCCAGCAGTTACTCGCCGGGACAGGCATCTTACGAGCAGTACTTC. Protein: CASSYSPGQASYEQYF.